Included here is one T cell receptor (beta chain) sequence, with context. Which antigen it targets is not known. The sample holds no much larger clone one base away, and base qualities are not on file. This entry belongs to a study of T-cell reconstitution after alpha-beta-depleted transplantation in children (dated by TCRdb to the mid-2010s). Regarding the complete study: Using TCR repertoire profiling, the study quantitatively followed how T-cell immune reconstitution unfolded in children after TCRalphabeta/CD19-depleted allogeneic hematopoietic cell transplantation.

There are 17 amino acids in the CDR3, from cysteine to phenylalanine inclusive. This entry keeps only the CDR3 DNA: 51 bases, framed from base 1. CDR1 and CDR2 are read off the germline V gene as SGHDT and YYEEEE. Compared with germline, V lacks 3 bases and J lacks 2 bases; bases without a gene match: 12. Library generation was performed with PCR. The instrument given in TCRdb is Illumina HiSeq 2500. TCR libraries were prepared with molecular barcoding, using unique molecular identifiers to normalize TCRbeta repertoire quantification. TCRdb applied fastp at Q25 and MiXCR to the public reads, then kept only in-frame beta chains. Duplicate CDR3 protein sequences are folded into a single record with the most common DNA and genes. This sample is represented by about 500,000 distinct CDR3 sequences; about 31% of them were singletons. The ten most abundant clones make up around 2.4% of the sample.

The material sequenced was PBMCs from the stem cell graft donor, taken from the stem cell graft. The chain couples TRBV5-6 to TRBJ2-5; 8 of the junction bases match TRBD1. This sequence was found in a human donor who donated a stem cell graft to a child with aplastic anemia. The nucleotide sequence is given as TGTGCCAGCAGCTCAATCCTGACAGGGGAAGGGCAAGAGACCCAGTACTTC. This encodes CASSSILTGEGQETQYF.